Each of the 23 T cell receptor beta chains below was sequenced from the same sample in a study of blood T cell repertoires in COVID-19. Sequencing was performed with immunoSEQ multiplex PCR; in TCRdb, only in-frame clones are kept and a portion is missing. The table includes about 68,000 clones, approximately 86% detected once. The sample consisted of peripheral blood. The source of these receptors is a woman aged 60-75 years with acute or convalescent COVID-19.

This chain links TRBV3-1 (or the pseudogene TRBV3-2) with TRBJ2-2, with 8 positions matching TRBD2. J lost 2 bases, V lost 2 bases, and 7 bases had no gene match. The CDR3 contains 17 residues. Germline V lookup: CDR1 LGHDT, CDR2 YNNKEL (reference sequence). The CDR3 bases are TGTGCCAGCAGCCAAACCCGAGCGGGAGCAAACACCGGGGAGCTGTTTTTT. Encoded protein: CASSQTRAGANTGELFF.

The chain joins TRBV4-1 to TRBJ1-3; 11 bases agree with TRBD1. The ends lost 4 bases at V and 1 base at J; junction bases unmatched: 9. CDR1 is MGHRA and CDR2 is YSYEKL in the germline V gene. This CDR3 comprises 18 residues. As DNA, the CDR3 is TGCGCCAGCAGCCGGATGCCGGGACAGGGGGTTTCTGGAAACACCATATATTTT. Residues: CASSRMPGQGVSGNTIYF.

The genes are TRBV7-2 and TRBJ2-7; 7 bases fit TRBD2. The CDR3 is made up of 15 amino acids. Trimming took 2 bases from V and 5 from J; bases not matched to a gene: 9. The germline V gene has CDR1 SGHTA and CDR2 FQGNSA. The CDR3 DNA is TGTGCCAGCAGCTTAATGTCGGGGGGATGGGACGAGCAGTACTTC. Its translation is CASSLMSGGWDEQYF. The full variable domain, completed using reference TRBV7-2 and TRBJ2-7, is GAGVSQSPSNKVTEKGKDVELRCDPISGHTALYWYRQSLGQGLEFLIYFQGNSAPDKSGLPSDRFSAERTGGSVSTLTIQRTQQEDSAVYLCASSLMSGGWDEQYFGPGTRLTVT.

The V call is TRBV6-5, the J call TRBJ1-3; D not resolved. Germline assignment: CDR1 MNHEY and CDR2 SVGAGI. The ends were cut back, 6 bases at V and 0 bases at J, with 9 bases in the middle. CDR3 length equals 14 residues. CDR3 bases: TGTGCCAGCAGGACACGGCTCTCTGGAAACACCATATATTTT. Translation gives CASRTRLSGNTIYF.

This sequence joins TRBV19 and TRBJ2-2, with TRBD1 identical over 12 bases. The CDR3 length is 15 residues. Germline assignment: CDR1 LNHDA and CDR2 SQIVND (reference sequence). The V segment lost 8 bases and the J segment 7 bases; nucleotides outside the gene matches: 8. The CDR3: CASDTGTGGSGELFF. The CDR3 DNA is TGTGCCAGTGATACCGGGACAGGGGGCAGCGGGGAGCTGTTTTTT.

The CDR3 DNA sequence: TGTGCCAGCTCACCTCGGAGCGGCAGGTCGGGGTACGAGCAGTACTTC. Translation gives CASSPRSGRSGYEQYF. The V gene is TRBV18, the J gene TRBJ2-7; tentatively, D is TRBD2 (5 bases). The CDR3 contains 16 residues. Germline-derived CDR1 and CDR2 are KGHSH and LQKENI. V was cut by 3 bases and J by 4 bases, with 19 bases left in between.

The genes are TRBV6-5 and TRBJ2-7; 9 nucleotides match TRBD1. Trimming at V came to 7 bases and at J to 6 bases, leaving 10 bases not matched to a gene. CDR1 is MNHEY, CDR2 SVGAGI, per germline. CDR3 length equals 14 residues. For the CDR3, the DNA is TGTGCCAGCACTGGACAGGGGTCAGCGATCGAGCAGTACTTC. Encoded protein: CASTGQGSAIEQYF.

Remarks on this clone: The sample carries other DNA sequences with the same CDR3. CDR3 in amino acids: CASSPRGDSGNTIYF. CDR3 sequence (DNA): TGTGCCAGCTCACCTCGCGGAGACTCTGGAAACACCATATATTTT. This chain joins TRBV18 and TRBJ1-3, with D unresolved. The germline V gene has CDR1 KGHSH and CDR2 LQKENI. The CDR3 consists of 15 residues. V dropped 3 bases and J dropped 0 bases, with 9 bases sitting between them. Using reference TRBV18 and TRBJ1-3 for the parts outside the CDR3, the full variable domain is NAGVMQNPRHLVRRRGQEARLRCSPMKGHSHVYWYRQLPEEGLKFMVYLQKENIIDESGMPKERFSAEFPKEGPSILRIQQVVRGDSAAYFCASSPRGDSGNTIYFGEGSWLTVV.

In its sample, this clone was seen once. This sequence joins TRBV5-1 and TRBJ1-3, with D tentatively TRBD1 (6 bases). Germline V CDR1 and CDR2: SGHRS, YFSETQ. CDR3 size: 19 residues. V shed 1 base and J shed 0 bases, with 20 bases lying between them. CDR3 residues: CASSLLGPGTTSSGNTIYF. CDR3 nucleotide sequence: TGCGCCAGCAGCTTGTTGGGGCCCGGGACAACGAGCTCTGGAAACACCATATATTTT.

The CDR3 nucleotides read TGTGCCAGCAGCCAAGCTGATCTAGCGGGAAACAATGAGCAGTTCTTC. Translated: CASSQADLAGNNEQFF. This chain connects TRBV4-2 to TRBJ2-1, with TRBD2 matching 9 bases. With V trimmed by 1 base and J by 5 bases, 6 bases remained unmatched. The CDR3 contains 16 residues. In germline, CDR1 is LGHNA, CDR2 YNFKEQ.

This chain's CDR3 is CASRPRGYSNQPQHF. The CDR3 DNA is TGTGCCAGCAGACCTCGGGGTTATAGCAATCAGCCCCAGCATTTT. The chain couples TRBV28 to TRBJ1-5; no firm D call. The CDR3 is 15 amino acids. Germline V CDR1 and CDR2: MDHEN, SYDVKM. V dropped 6 bases and J dropped 0 bases, with 12 bases sitting between them.

This clone was seen a single time. This sequence joins TRBV2 and TRBJ1-6; possible D gene TRBD1, 5 bases. Trimming took 6 bases from V and 5 from J, leaving 14 bases between them. The CDR3 loop spans 15 amino acids. The germline V gene encodes CDR1 SNHLY and CDR2 FYNNEI. CDR3 coding DNA: TGTGCCAGCAGAACGACAGAGGCTAATAATTCACCCCTCCACTTT. This sequence encodes CASRTTEANNSPLHF.

This clone was detected only once. This chain connects TRBV7-9 to TRBJ1-1, with no clear D. This CDR3 is 14 amino acids long. Germline V CDR1 and CDR2: SEHNR, FQNEAQ (reference sequence). The V end was cut by 1 base, the J end by 4 bases, with 10 bases between. The CDR3 reads CASSLETGFTEAFF. DNA of the CDR3: TGTGCCAGCAGCTTAGAAACGGGGTTCACTGAAGCTTTCTTT.

The V gene is TRBV18, the J gene TRBJ1-1; tentatively, D is TRBD1 (6 bases). V lost 6 bases and J lost 4, with 18 bases in between. The CDR3 runs 15 residues. The germline gives CDR1 KGHSH, CDR2 LQKENI. The CDR3 spells CASSVSGVDATEAFF. The CDR3, as DNA: TGTGCCAGCTCTGTGTCAGGGGTAGATGCCACTGAAGCTTTCTTT.

The rearrangement joins TRBV20-1 to TRBJ1-1; D ambiguous. This CDR3 is 11 amino acids long. The V and J ends lost 2 bases and 4 bases respectively, with 5 bases between them. In germline, CDR1 is DFQATT, CDR2 SNEGSKA (reference sequence). Written as DNA, the CDR3 is TGCAGTGCTAGATCGGGCACTGAAGCTTTCTTT. Its translation: CSARSGTEAFF.

This sequence joins TRBV11-2 and TRBJ1-1; no clear D. Germline V lookup: CDR1 SGHAT, CDR2 FQNNGV. Trimming left V 2 bases short and J 2 bases short, with 12 bases between. The CDR3 contains 15 residues. CDR3: CASSLPPGINTEAFF. The CDR3 bases are TGTGCCAGCAGCTTACCTCCGGGGATTAACACTGAAGCTTTCTTT. Together with reference TRBV11-2 and TRBJ1-1, the CDR3 gives the full variable domain: EAGVAQSPRYKIIEKRQSVAFWCNPISGHATLYWYQQILGQGPKLLIQFQNNGVVDDSQLPKDRFSAERLKGVDSTLKIQPAKLEDSAVYLCASSLPPGINTEAFFGQGTRLTVV.

The chain joins TRBV7-9 to TRBJ2-2; maybe TRBD2 (6 bases). Deletions cut 4 bases from V and 11 bases from J, with 20 bases between. The CDR3 spans 15 residues. Germline V lookup: CDR1 SEHNR, CDR2 FQNEAQ (reference sequence). CDR3 nucleotides: TGTGCCAGCAGCTCACCGGGGGACTGGAGTATAGAGCTGTTTTTT. Amino acids: CASSSPGDWSIELFF.

The chain uses TRBV28 and TRBJ1-6, with TRBD1 identical over 7 bases. The CDR3 is 15 residues long. Germline lookup yields CDR1 MDHEN and CDR2 SYDVKM. Losses at the gene ends were 5 bases for V and 3 bases for J; bases not matched to a gene: 4. This chain's CDR3 is CASSQGEGYNSPLHF. For the CDR3, the DNA is TGTGCCAGCAGTCAGGGGGAAGGCTATAATTCACCCCTCCACTTT. Full variable domain (missing parts from reference TRBV28 and TRBJ1-6): DVKVTQSSRYLVKRTGEKVFLECVQDMDHENMFWYRQDPGLGLRLIYFSYDVKMKEKGDIPEGYSVSREKKERFSLILESASTNQTSMYLCASSQGEGYNSPLHFGNGTRLTVT.

The rearrangement links TRBV28 to TRBJ1-5; 9 bases are a match to TRBD1. The CDR3 extends over 14 amino acids. The germline V gene has CDR1 MDHEN and CDR2 SYDVKM. The J segment lost 7 bases and the V segment lost 6 bases, leaving 7 bases of the junction unmatched. CDR3 coding DNA: TGTGCCAGCAGCCCGGGACAGGGTAGCCAGCCCCAGCATTTT. Protein sequence: CASSPGQGSQPQHF.

Only one count was recorded for this clone. V and J are TRBV19 and TRBJ1-2, with 9 positions matching TRBD1. The CDR3 contains 14 residues. CDR1 is LNHDA and CDR2 is SQIVND in the germline V gene (reference sequence). V dropped 6 bases and J dropped 5; count of bases not matched to a gene: 7. The DNA of the CDR3 is TGTGCCAGTAGACAACAGGGGGCGGGGTATGGCTACACCTTC. It yields the protein CASRQQGAGYGYTF.

This chain connects TRBV9 to TRBJ2-7; D gene unclear. The CDR3 has 14 residues. V lost 1 base, J lost 1 base, and 9 bases lay in between. CDR1 SGDLS and CDR2 YYNGEE come from the germline V gene. CDR3 sequence: CASSVSPGSYEQYF. The CDR3 nucleotides are TGTGCCAGCAGCGTAAGTCCAGGATCCTACGAGCAGTACTTC.

V gene TRBV3-1 (or the pseudogene TRBV3-2) combines with J gene TRBJ1-1; TRBD1 matches 9 bases. Germline CDR1 is LGHDT and CDR2 is YNNKEL (reference sequence). The J segment lost 7 bases and the V segment lost 4 bases, leaving 4 bases of the junction unmatched. The CDR3 covers 13 residues. The CDR3: CASSRGQGYEAFF. In DNA form, the CDR3 reads TGTGCCAGCAGCCGGGGACAGGGCTATGAAGCTTTCTTT.

This CDR3 reads CASSEHTWGQGGQPQHF. The CDR3 bases are TGTGCCAGCAGTGAACATACATGGGGACAGGGGGGACAGCCCCAGCATTTT. The chain is built from TRBV2 and TRBJ1-5, with 11 bases identical to TRBD1. Trimming cost V 2 bases and J 7 bases; bases outside gene matches: 10. CDR1 and CDR2 from the germline V gene are SNHLY and FYNNEI. The CDR3 runs 17 residues.